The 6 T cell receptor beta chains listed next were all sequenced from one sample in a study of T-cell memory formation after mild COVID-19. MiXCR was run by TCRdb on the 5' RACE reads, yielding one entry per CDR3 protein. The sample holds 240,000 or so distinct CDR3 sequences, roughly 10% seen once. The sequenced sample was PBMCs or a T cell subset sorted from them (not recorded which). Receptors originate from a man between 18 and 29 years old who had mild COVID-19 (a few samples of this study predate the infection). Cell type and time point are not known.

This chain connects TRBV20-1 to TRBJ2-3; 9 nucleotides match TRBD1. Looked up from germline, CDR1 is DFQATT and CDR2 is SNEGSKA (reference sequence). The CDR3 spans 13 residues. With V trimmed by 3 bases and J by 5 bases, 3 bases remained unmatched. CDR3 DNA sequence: TGCAGTGCTAGCGGGACAGGGATAGATACGCAGTATTTT. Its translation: CSASGTGIDTQYF.

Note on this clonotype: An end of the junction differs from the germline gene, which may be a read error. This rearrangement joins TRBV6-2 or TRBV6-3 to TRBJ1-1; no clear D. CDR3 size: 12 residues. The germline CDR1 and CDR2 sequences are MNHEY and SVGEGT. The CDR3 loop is CTSSPTRREAFF. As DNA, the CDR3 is TGTACCAGCAGTCCGACCCGGCGGGAAGCTTTCTTT.

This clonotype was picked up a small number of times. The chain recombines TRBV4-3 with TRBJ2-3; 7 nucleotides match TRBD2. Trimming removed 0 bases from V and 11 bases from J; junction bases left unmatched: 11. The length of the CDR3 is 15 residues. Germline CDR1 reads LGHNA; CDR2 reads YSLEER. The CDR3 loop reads CASSQDLAAQIKQYF. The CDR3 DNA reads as TGCGCCAGCAGCCAAGACCTAGCGGCACAGATAAAGCAGTATTTT.

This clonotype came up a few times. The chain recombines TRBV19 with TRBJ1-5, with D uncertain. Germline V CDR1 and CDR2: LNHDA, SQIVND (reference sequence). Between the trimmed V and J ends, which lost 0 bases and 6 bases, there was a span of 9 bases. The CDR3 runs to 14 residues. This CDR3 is CASSIDPWGQPQHF. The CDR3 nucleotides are TGTGCCAGTAGTATAGATCCCTGGGGTCAGCCCCAGCATTTT.

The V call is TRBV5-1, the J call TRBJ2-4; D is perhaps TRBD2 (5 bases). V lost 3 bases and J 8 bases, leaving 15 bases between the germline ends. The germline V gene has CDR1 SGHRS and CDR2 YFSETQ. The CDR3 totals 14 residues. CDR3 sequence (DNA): TGCGCCAGCAGCTCGTCGTCCATGGGAGACATTCAGTACTTC. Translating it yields CASSSSSMGDIQYF.

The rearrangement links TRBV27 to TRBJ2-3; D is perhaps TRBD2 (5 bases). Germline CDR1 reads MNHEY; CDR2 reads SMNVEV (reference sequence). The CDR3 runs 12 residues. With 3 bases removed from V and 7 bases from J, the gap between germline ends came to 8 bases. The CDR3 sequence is CASSFSGNTQYF. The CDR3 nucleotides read TGTGCCAGCAGTTTCTCGGGGAATACGCAGTATTTT.